Ten or more counts support the clone carrying this T cell receptor beta chain. The data derive from a study of breast tumors, draining lymph nodes, adjacent tissues. One entry per CDR3 protein, called by TCRdb with MiXCR from the multiplex PCR reads. The table shows around 170,000 distinct CDR3 sequences, with about 30% occurring only once. Axillary draining lymph nodes of breast cancer patients supplied the node samples. Input material: axillary lymph node tissue. This TCR derives from a female donor with breast cancer. Some clones in this sample may be carry-over from other donors' samples.

Here the CDR3 reads CASSSGGRGYEQYF. In DNA, the CDR3 is TGTGCCAGCAGCAGCGGGGGCCGCGGCTACGAGCAGTACTTC. V is TRBV9 and J is TRBJ2-7; 8 positions match TRBD2. The CDR3 has 14 amino acids. V was clipped by 4 bases and J by 3 bases; unmatched bases: 6. Germline assignment: CDR1 SGDLS and CDR2 YYNGEE.